This T cell receptor beta chain is drawn from a study of shared clonotypes between healthy human individuals. As for this clone: It is likely a read error: a sequence one base away is far more abundant.

Germline-derived CDR1 and CDR2 are SEHNR and FQNEAQ (reference sequence). Trimming pared 0 bases from V and 5 bases from J, leaving 11 bases between. CDR3 length equals 14 residues. The protocol was immunoSEQ multiplex PCR, while the TCRdb copy is restricted to in-frame clones and leaves out a portion. The data hold about 990,000 clones, with 78% observed a single time. The V and J genes are TRBV7-9 and TRBJ2-7; D assignment may be TRBD1 or TRBD2 (5 bases each). Sample: memory CD4+ T cells from PBMCs. Specified subset: CD45RA-negative fraction. The source is a man between 18 and 35 years old in good health. Some clones in this sample may be carry-over from other donors' samples. CDR3 sequence (DNA): TGTGCCAGCAGCTTAGCGCCAGGGAGCAACGAGCAGTACTTC. Translating it yields CASSLAPGSNEQYF.